Each of the 18 T cell receptor beta chains below was sequenced from the same sample in a study of shared clonotypes between healthy human individuals. Positive CCR7 selection of CD45RO-negative cells yielded the naive CD8 cells, and terminally differentiated effector memory CD45RA+ cells were excluded. Sequencing was performed with immunoSEQ multiplex PCR; in TCRdb, only in-frame clones are kept and a portion is missing. The table lists roughly 1,800,000 clones, approximately 95% of them singletons. The source material was naive CD8+ T cells sorted from blood. The origin of the receptors is a young man in good health.

DNA for the CDR3: TGTGCCAGCAGCTTAGGCGGGACAGGGGGTCTAAACTATGGCTACACCTTC. Amino acids: CASSLGGTGGLNYGYTF. The chain has TRBV7-9 and TRBJ1-2; 11 positions agree with TRBD1. This CDR3 spans 17 amino acids. V gave up 1 base and J gave up 2 bases; unmatched junction bases: 6. The V gene's germline CDR1 is SEHNR and CDR2 FQNEAQ (reference sequence).

The genes are TRBV29-1 and TRBJ2-3; TRBD2 is a possible D gene (6 bases). Germline V lookup: CDR1 SQVTM, CDR2 ANQGSEA. This CDR3 has 13 residues. Deletions cut 2 bases from V and 2 bases from J, with 8 bases between. The CDR3, as DNA: TGCAGCGTTGAAACGGGGGTCACAGATACGCAGTATTTT. It is translated as CSVETGVTDTQYF.

The chain is built from TRBV9 and TRBJ2-3, with D tentatively TRBD1 (5 bases). Looked up from germline, CDR1 is SGDLS and CDR2 is YYNGEE. Between the trimmed V and J ends, which lost 2 bases and 3 bases, there was a span of 7 bases. The CDR3 is 13 residues long. CDR3 loop: CASSVPGTDTQYF. For the CDR3, the DNA is TGTGCCAGCAGCGTCCCAGGGACAGATACGCAGTATTTT. Looking up the rest from reference TRBV9 and TRBJ2-3 gives the full variable domain: DSGVTQTPKHLITATGQRVTLRCSPRSGDLSVYWYQQSLDQGLQFLIQYYNGEERAKGNILERFSAQQFPDLHSELNLSSLELGDSALYFCASSVPGTDTQYFGPGTRLTVL.

This rearrangement joins TRBV7-6 to TRBJ1-4; the D gene is possibly TRBD1 (6 bases). CDR3 size: 16 residues. V lost 4 bases and J lost 6, with 18 bases in between. Germline-derived CDR1 and CDR2 are SGHVS and FNYEAQ. The CDR3 nucleotides read TGTGCCAGCAGCTCCGAACCTACAGGGTCGGATGAAAAACTGTTTTTT. This translates into CASSSEPTGSDEKLFF.

The chain carries TRBV2 and TRBJ2-7, with D perhaps TRBD1 (6 bases). Germline CDR1 and CDR2: SNHLY and FYNNEI. The CDR3 has 15 residues. V lost 8 bases, J lost 6 bases, and 23 bases lay in between. In DNA, the CDR3 is TGTGCCAGCCGGAGGCCCCCAGGGGAATTGGGCGAGCAGTACTTC. This gives the protein CASRRPPGELGEQYF.

The gene calls are TRBV29-1 and TRBJ2-7; 7 bases match TRBD1. This CDR3 spans 13 amino acids. CDR1 and CDR2 (germline): SQVTM, ANQGSEA. V was pared by 1 base and J by 6 bases, with 6 bases of the junction left unmatched. The CDR3 reads CSVEAPQGPEQYF. The DNA for the CDR3 is TGCAGCGTTGAAGCTCCACAGGGGCCCGAGCAGTACTTC.

CDR3 sequence reads: CASSRLAGGTYEQYF. Written as DNA, the CDR3 is TGTGCCAGTAGCCGACTAGCGGGGGGAACATACGAGCAGTACTTC. V gene TRBV19 combines with J gene TRBJ2-7, with TRBD2 matching 13 bases. This CDR3 spans 15 amino acids. The germline CDR1 and CDR2 sequences are LNHDA and SQIVND (reference sequence). The ends lost 6 bases at V and 4 bases at J; junction bases unmatched: 6.

This sequence joins TRBV5-6 and TRBJ2-7; TRBD1 aligns across 8 bases. J gave up 3 bases and V 4 bases, and 9 bases lay outside the gene matches. Germline V gives CDR1 SGHDT, CDR2 YYEEEE. There are 15 residues in the CDR3. As DNA, the CDR3 is TGTGCCAGCAGCCCCGAGACAGGGGAGTTCTACGAGCAGTACTTC. Its translation: CASSPETGEFYEQYF.

A note on this clone: This same CDR3 is encoded by further DNA sequences in the sample. The V and J genes are TRBV6-1 and TRBJ2-7, with 9 positions matching TRBD1. The V segment lost 4 bases and the J segment 2 bases; nucleotides outside the gene matches: 3. CDR1 and CDR2 (germline): MNHNS, SASEGT. The CDR3 is 14 residues long. For the CDR3, the DNA is TGTGCCAGCAGTGGAGGGACAGGGACCTACGAGCAGTACTTC. This sequence encodes CASSGGTGTYEQYF.

V gene TRBV29-1 combines with J gene TRBJ2-3, with 9 bases matching TRBD1. CDR1 is SQVTM and CDR2 is ANQGSEA in the germline V gene. The CDR3 length is 13 residues. J was trimmed by 3 bases and V by 7 bases; bases with no gene match: 5. DNA of the CDR3: TGCAGCGGAGGACAGGGGTGGACAGATACGCAGTATTTT. Translated: CSGGQGWTDTQYF.

This clone is a singleton in its sample. The genes are TRBV7-2 and TRBJ2-3; D is tentatively TRBD1 or TRBD2 (5 bases each). In germline, CDR1 is SGHTA, CDR2 FQGNSA. The CDR3 totals 17 residues. Trimming pared 2 bases from V and 4 bases from J, leaving 19 bases between. CDR3 amino acids: CASSLLGWGTAADTQYF. The CDR3 region has the DNA TGTGCCAGCAGCTTATTGGGATGGGGGACCGCCGCAGATACGCAGTATTTT.

Concerning this clone itself: Different DNA sequences within this sample yield the same CDR3. This chain joins TRBV7-6 and TRBJ1-1, with D perhaps matching TRBD1 (5 bases). V dropped 2 bases and J dropped 5 bases, with 9 bases sitting between them. Looked up from germline, CDR1 is SGHVS and CDR2 is FNYEAQ. This CDR3 spans 13 amino acids. The CDR3 DNA follows: TGTGCCAGCAGCTTATTAAGGGGAACTGAAGCTTTCTTT. Translating gives CASSLLRGTEAFF.

Worth noting for this clone: The sample has other DNA sequences that encode this CDR3 too. The chain joins TRBV11-2 to TRBJ2-7; TRBD2 matches at 9 bases. The CDR3 totals 14 residues. V trimming: 3 bases; J trimming: 4 bases; junction bases outside the gene matches: 4. Looked up from germline, CDR1 is SGHAT and CDR2 is FQNNGV. Here the CDR3 DNA reads TGTGCCAGCAGCTTCGGGCTAGCGGGGTACGAGCAGTACTTC. Translating it yields CASSFGLAGYEQYF.

The chain recombines TRBV9 with TRBJ2-1; a weak D match, TRBD1 (6 bases). The length of the CDR3 is 15 residues. The V end was cut by 0 bases, the J end by 1 base, with 8 bases between. Per the germline V gene, CDR1 is SGDLS and CDR2 is YYNGEE. The CDR3 nucleotides read TGTGCCAGCAGCGTAGGAGGACAGTCCTACAATGAGCAGTTCTTC. Translating gives CASSVGGQSYNEQFF.

This clone is a singleton in its sample. The rearrangement links TRBV7-9 to TRBJ1-6; maybe TRBD1 (6 bases). CDR1 is SEHNR, CDR2 FQNEAQ, per germline (reference sequence). The CDR3 consists of 14 residues. Trimming pared 1 base from V and 11 bases from J, leaving 12 bases between. CDR3 sequence: CASSLGGARAPLHF. In DNA, the CDR3 is TGTGCCAGCAGCTTAGGGGGGGCTAGGGCACCCCTCCACTTT.

This rearrangement joins TRBV27 to TRBJ1-5, with TRBD1 identical over 8 bases. The CDR3 runs to 14 residues. V gave up 3 bases and J gave up 3 bases; unmatched junction bases: 1. CDR1 MNHEY and CDR2 SMNVEV come from the germline V gene (reference sequence). The CDR3 loop is CASSLTGDNQPQHF. The CDR3 nucleotides are TGTGCCAGCAGTTTGACAGGGGACAATCAGCCCCAGCATTTT.

The J gene is TRBJ2-2, the V gene TRBV9; TRBD2 agrees at 10 bases. This CDR3 comprises 16 residues. The J segment lost 4 bases and the V segment lost 4 bases, leaving 7 bases of the junction unmatched. CDR1 is SGDLS, CDR2 YYNGEE, per germline. The CDR3 nucleotides are TGTGCCAGCAGCCCGCTCTCTAGCGGGGGCACCGGGGAGCTGTTTTTT. As protein: CASSPLSSGGTGELFF.

The chain employs TRBV13 and TRBJ2-1; D possibly corresponds to TRBD2 (7 bases). Looked up from germline, CDR1 is PRHDT and CDR2 is FYEKMQ (reference sequence). The V and J ends lost 4 bases and 4 bases respectively, with 26 bases between them. The CDR3 runs to 19 residues. The CDR3 region has the DNA TGTGCCAGCAGCTCCCTTGTTGGCGGGGGCCTTATTAATTACAATGAGCAGTTCTTC. Its protein product is CASSSLVGGGLINYNEQFF.